Below, 27 T cell receptor beta chains from the same sample are listed, as sequenced in a study of T cells in Graves' hyperthyroidism and ophthalmopathy. The source material, RNA transcripts, was used to amplify TCR beta CDR3 regions. The TCR CDR3 was amplified in a first-round RT-PCR using the HTBI primer set. TCRdb redid the calling of the multiplex PCR reads with MiXCR, one entry per CDR3 protein. The table has 40,000 to 60,000 distinct CDR3 sequences, roughly 50% seen once. The source material was peripheral blood or thyroid tissue (not recorded which). The source of these receptors is a man between 18 and 29 years old with Graves' hyperthyroidism.

The chain uses TRBV12-3 or TRBV12-4 and TRBJ2-5; 8 nucleotides match TRBD1. The CDR3 loop spans 13 amino acids. Trimming cost V 8 bases and J 3 bases; bases outside gene matches: 5. Written as DNA, the CDR3 is TGTGCCAGCCGAGAGGACAGGGAAGAGACCCAGTACTTC. Its translation is CASREDREETQYF.

The genes are TRBV24-1 and TRBJ2-2; a weak D match, TRBD2 (6 bases). CDR1 and CDR2 from the germline V gene are KGHDR and SFDVKD. This CDR3 has 15 residues. The germline V and J ends were trimmed by 3 bases and 6 bases, with 13 bases remaining between them. The CDR3 reads CATSDLGLSAGELFF. The CDR3 DNA reads TGTGCCACCAGTGATCTGGGACTGTCCGCCGGGGAGCTGTTTTTT.

The chain recombines TRBV15 with TRBJ2-7; tentatively, D is TRBD2 (5 bases). Germline V lookup: CDR1 LNHNV, CDR2 YYDKDF (reference sequence). V gave up 3 bases and J gave up 2 bases, with 8 bases separating them. This CDR3 comprises 13 residues. The CDR3 DNA reads TGTGCCACCAGCAGGGACTCCGCCTACGAGCAGTACTTC. Amino acid sequence: CATSRDSAYEQYF.

This chain joins TRBV2 and TRBJ1-2, with a weak D call TRBD1 (5 bases). The V and J ends lost 4 bases and 1 base respectively, with 16 bases between them. The CDR3 is 16 residues long. CDR1 is SNHLY, CDR2 FYNNEI, per germline. CDR3 nucleotide sequence: TGTGCCAGCAGTGGACAGCCCATAAATGATAACTATGGCTACACCTTC. This translates into CASSGQPINDNYGYTF.

The CDR3 sequence is CASSAADTNEKLFF. The CDR3 nucleotides read TGTGCCAGCAGTGCGGCGGACACTAATGAAAAACTGTTTTTT. The chain recombines TRBV12-3 or TRBV12-4 with TRBJ1-4, with D unclear. This CDR3 comprises 14 residues. The ends were cut back, 5 bases at V and 2 bases at J, with 9 bases in the middle.

This clonotype was detected once. The chain is built from TRBV29-1 and TRBJ2-7; perhaps TRBD2 as D (6 bases). This CDR3 comprises 13 residues. V lost 6 bases and J lost 3, with 15 bases in between. Germline values: CDR1 SQVTM, CDR2 ANQGSEA. CDR3 in DNA: TGCAGCGTGAATGGGATCGGGGGCTACGAGCAGTACTTC. This gives the protein CSVNGIGGYEQYF.

The chain is built from TRBV20-1 and TRBJ2-5; TRBD1 matches at 7 bases. This CDR3 spans 16 amino acids. The J segment lost 1 base and the V segment lost 2 bases, leaving 10 bases of the junction unmatched. CDR1 and CDR2 (germline): DFQATT, SNEGSKA (reference sequence). CDR3 in DNA: TGCAGTGCTAGACAGGGGGACGGATCCACCCAAGAGACCCAGTACTTC. Residues: CSARQGDGSTQETQYF.

The J gene is TRBJ2-7, the V gene TRBV7-2; 14 nucleotides align to TRBD2. Losses at the gene ends were 5 bases for V and 7 bases for J; bases not matched to a gene: 10. Germline CDR1 is SGHTA and CDR2 is FQGNSA. The CDR3 contains 16 residues. CDR3 DNA sequence: TGTGCCAGCAGCCCCACCGGGACTAGCGGGAGTAGTGAGCAGTACTTC. Translating gives CASSPTGTSGSSEQYF.

The rearrangement joins TRBV6-5 to TRBJ2-7; TRBD2 aligns across 8 bases. This CDR3 is built from 16 residues. The germline gives CDR1 MNHEY, CDR2 SVGAGI. The ends lost 2 bases at V and 3 bases at J; junction bases unmatched: 9. CDR3 sequence: CASSYASGTRIYEQYF. The DNA for the CDR3 is TGTGCCAGCAGTTACGCCTCCGGGACTAGGATCTACGAGCAGTACTTC.

At least ten counts were recorded for this clonotype. This chain uses TRBV29-1 with TRBJ1-1; 7 bases map to TRBD1. Germline CDR1 SQVTM, CDR2 ANQGSEA. V lost 4 bases to trimming and J lost 3 bases; unmatched junction nucleotides: 8. CDR3 length: 14 amino acids. For the CDR3, the DNA is TGCAGCGTTGCCCAGGGGGAAGGGGACACTGAAGCTTTCTTT. Translating it yields CSVAQGEGDTEAFF.

This clonotype showed up just a few times. V gene TRBV7-8 combines with J gene TRBJ1-1; 7 nucleotides match TRBD1. The CDR3 is 15 residues long. V was pared by 1 base and J by 4 bases, with 6 bases of the junction left unmatched. CDR1 is SGHVS, CDR2 FQNEAQ, per germline. The CDR3 reads CASSLVGAGGTEAFF. Here the CDR3 DNA reads TGTGCCAGCAGCTTAGTTGGAGCAGGGGGCACTGAAGCTTTCTTT. The complete variable domain, with remaining parts taken from reference TRBV7-8 and TRBJ1-1, reads GAGVSQSPRYKVAKRGQDVALRCDPISGHVSLFWYQQALGQGPEFLTYFQNEAQLDKSGLPSDRFFAERPEGSVSTLKIQRTQQEDSAVYLCASSLVGAGGTEAFFGQGTRLTVV.

V and J are TRBV5-4 and TRBJ2-7; D perhaps matches TRBD1 (5 bases). The V and J ends lost 1 base and 4 bases respectively, with 12 bases between them. The germline gives CDR1 SGHNT, CDR2 YYREEE (reference sequence). The CDR3 has 14 amino acids. The CDR3 DNA reads as TGTGCCAGCAGCTTGTCCGACAGTCTATACGAGCAGTACTTC. The encoded protein is CASSLSDSLYEQYF.

This clonotype was detected ten times or more. J is TRBJ2-5 and V is TRBV7-2; 7 nucleotides agree with TRBD2. Germline-derived CDR1 and CDR2 are SGHTA and FQGNSA. The CDR3 is 13 residues long. V shed 5 bases, J shed 6 bases, and the junction held 6 bases outside the gene matches. The CDR3 reads CASSDTSEQTQYF. Written as DNA, the CDR3 is TGTGCCAGCAGCGACACTAGCGAACAGACCCAGTACTTC.

This chain joins TRBV7-3 and TRBJ1-5; D possibly corresponds to TRBD1 (5 bases). The V gene lost 5 bases and the J gene lost 4 bases, with 9 bases spanning the gap. The CDR3 length is 13 residues. Germline V gene lookup returns CDR1 SGHTA and CDR2 FQGTGA. The CDR3 DNA reads as TGTGCCAGCAGCCCACGGGGGAATCAGCCCCAGCATTTT. The encoded protein is CASSPRGNQPQHF.

The chain carries TRBV20-1 and TRBJ2-7; TRBD1 might be the D (6 bases). Germline V gene data show CDR1 as DFQATT and CDR2 as SNEGSKA (reference sequence). The CDR3 extends over 13 amino acids. Between the trimmed V and J ends, which lost 7 bases and 3 bases, there was a span of 16 bases. CDR3 sequence (DNA): TGCAGTGGCCTTAACAGGGAGAACTACGAGCAGTACTTC. This sequence encodes CSGLNRENYEQYF.

The chain combines TRBV30 with TRBJ1-2; tentative D call: TRBD1 (6 bases). The V and J ends lost 3 bases and 3 bases respectively, with 11 bases between them. The CDR3 length is 13 residues. Germline loops: CDR1 GTSNPN, CDR2 SVGIG (reference sequence). The CDR3 here is CAWRRDRHYGYTF. CDR3 nucleotides: TGTGCCTGGAGACGCGACAGGCACTATGGCTACACCTTC.

The chain has TRBV9 and TRBJ2-5; D not resolved. Germline V gene lookup returns CDR1 SGDLS and CDR2 YYNGEE. Trimming removed 1 base from V and 0 bases from J, with 7 bases in between. The CDR3 spans 14 residues. CDR3 nucleotides: TGTGCCAGCAGCGTAACGGATTACCAAGAGACCCAGTACTTC. It is translated as CASSVTDYQETQYF. The full variable domain, its missing parts supplied by reference TRBV9 and TRBJ2-5, is DSGVTQTPKHLITATGQRVTLRCSPRSGDLSVYWYQQSLDQGLQFLIQYYNGEERAKGNILERFSAQQFPDLHSELNLSSLELGDSALYFCASSVTDYQETQYFGPGTRLLVL.

This clonotype was counted many times. The CDR3 is CASSLTTSAKETQYF. The DNA of the CDR3 is TGTGCCAGCAGCTTGACTACTAGCGCGAAAGAGACCCAGTACTTC. This rearrangement joins TRBV5-4 to TRBJ2-5, with 7 bases that match TRBD2. The V and J ends lost 1 base and 3 bases, in that order; junction bases with no gene match: 6. The CDR3 length is 15 residues. From germline, CDR1 is SGHNT and CDR2 YYREEE (reference sequence).

The J gene is TRBJ2-6, the V gene TRBV15; possibly TRBD1 for D (6 bases). The V end was cut by 5 bases, the J end by 0 bases, with 14 bases between. This CDR3 is 17 amino acids long. Germline values: CDR1 LNHNV, CDR2 YYDKDF (reference sequence). CDR3 sequence reads: CATSGDKGDSGANVLTF. In nucleotides, the CDR3 is TGTGCCACCAGCGGGGACAAGGGCGACTCTGGGGCCAACGTCCTGACTTTC.

This clonotype was picked up a small number of times. J is TRBJ1-1 and V is TRBV7-8; D is undetermined. The CDR3 has 14 residues. CDR1 is SGHVS, CDR2 FQNEAQ, per germline. Trimming took 4 bases from V and 0 from J, leaving 9 bases between them. CDR3 sequence (DNA): TGTGCCAGCAGCTCCGCAACTATGAACACTGAAGCTTTCTTT. Amino acids: CASSSATMNTEAFF. Based on the CDR3 plus reference TRBV7-8 and TRBJ1-1, the full variable domain is GAGVSQSPRYKVAKRGQDVALRCDPISGHVSLFWYQQALGQGPEFLTYFQNEAQLDKSGLPSDRFFAERPEGSVSTLKIQRTQQEDSAVYLCASSSATMNTEAFFGQGTRLTVV.

This clonotype was detected many times. The chain uses TRBV5-1 and TRBJ1-2; TRBD1 might be the D (6 bases). Germline V lookup: CDR1 SGHRS, CDR2 YFSETQ. This CDR3 has 17 residues. The V gene lost 1 base and the J gene lost 5 bases, with 21 bases spanning the gap. The CDR3 region has the DNA TGCGCCAGCAGCTTGAGACACGGAATGGGGGCCCCTTATGGCTACACCTTC. Translation gives CASSLRHGMGAPYGYTF. Full variable domain (outside the CDR3, taken from reference TRBV5-1 and TRBJ1-2): KAGVTQTPRYLIKTRGQQVTLSCSPISGHRSVSWYQQTPGQGLQFLFEYFSETQRNKGNFPGRFSGRQFSNSRSEMNVSTLELGDSALYLCASSLRHGMGAPYGYTFGSGTRLTVV.

At least ten counts were recorded for this clonotype. The V gene is TRBV28, the J gene TRBJ1-1, with 8 nucleotides matching TRBD1. Germline CDR1 and CDR2: MDHEN and SYDVKM. The CDR3 loop spans 13 amino acids. The V gene end was trimmed by 6 bases and the J gene end by 5 bases; junction bases not matched to a gene: 5. The CDR3 region is CASSRGRRTEAFF. CDR3 nucleotide sequence: TGTGCCAGCAGCAGGGGGCGGCGTACTGAAGCTTTCTTT.

Concerning this clonotype: A read error may explain this, as a much larger clone is one base away. This chain joins TRBV5-6 and TRBJ2-3; 8 bases are shared with TRBD2. Germline V lookup: CDR1 SGHDT, CDR2 YYEEEE. CDR3 length: 17 amino acids. Here the CDR3 reads CASSQDLGRGDPDTRYF. The CDR3 nucleotides read TGCGCCAGCAGCCAAGATCTTGGGCGGGGGGATCCAGATACGCGGTATTTT.

Worth noting for this clonotype: The junction departs from the called germline gene at one end, perhaps through a read error. V is TRBV24-1 and J is TRBJ1-2, with D possibly being TRBD1 (5 bases). The CDR3 contains 14 residues. Per germline, CDR1 KGHDR and CDR2 SFDVKD. In DNA form, the CDR3 reads TGTGCCACCAGTGTTTTGACAGATAACTATGGCTACACCTTC. Protein product: CATSVLTDNYGYTF.

In its sample, this clonotype was seen many times. CDR3 nucleotides: TGTGCCAGCAGCCCGGGACAGGGTTGGAGGGGCTACACCTTC. Translating gives CASSPGQGWRGYTF. V is TRBV14 and J is TRBJ1-2, with 9 bases that match TRBD1. V gave up 4 bases and J gave up 8 bases; unmatched junction bases: 8. CDR1 SGHDN and CDR2 FVKESK come from the germline V gene. The CDR3 spans 14 residues. The full variable domain, with the rest looked up from reference TRBV14 and TRBJ1-2, is EAGVTQFPSHSVIEKGQTVTLRCDPISGHDNLYWYRRVMGKEIKFLLHFVKESKQDESGMPNNRFLAERTGGTYSTLKVQPAELEDSGVYFCASSPGQGWRGYTFGSGTRLTVV.

V is TRBV7-6 and J is TRBJ2-5; 7 bases fit TRBD2. CDR3 length: 13 residues. The germline V gene has CDR1 SGHVS and CDR2 FNYEAQ. Germline trimming cut 8 bases from V and 1 base from J; bases unmatched to any gene: 4. The CDR3 DNA is TGTGCCAGCGGAAGCGGGACCCAAGAGACCCAGTACTTC. Translated, it gives CASGSGTQETQYF.

Many counts were recorded for this clonotype. Being one base from a much bigger clone, this may be a read error. CDR3 amino acids: CSHSGGAREETQYF. As DNA, the CDR3 is TGCAGCCACTCTGGGGGGGCCAGAGAAGAGACCCAGTACTTC. The chain employs TRBV29-1 and TRBJ2-5; D may be TRBD2 (7 bases). The germline V gene encodes CDR1 SQVTM and CDR2 ANQGSEA. V shed 8 bases and J shed 3 bases, with 19 bases lying between them. The CDR3 covers 14 residues.